This entry is about one TCR beta chain. This receptor's antigen is unknown. Base-call qualities are not available, and no considerably larger clone is one nucleotide away. Using the deep immunoSEQ assay, TCR CDR3 regions were amplified from genomic DNA by multiplex PCR. For each cell subset, the extracted genomic DNA was distributed evenly across all wells of several immunoSEQ 96-well plates, and each plate served as one replicate. For sorted subsets, approximately 200 ng of genomic DNA, equivalent to 30,000 or so T cell genomes, went into each replicate PCR. Purified libraries were quantified with a Qubit 3.0 fluorometer, sized on a Bioanalyzer 2100, and re-quantified with the KAPA Library Quantification kit. Every immunoSEQ 96-well plate was sequenced on a dedicated single-read 150-cycle Illumina NextSeq 550 flow cell. The original methods were these. Because the immunoSEQ output included only junctional sequences and no quality scores, the filtering could not be the same as the filtering used for full-length reads. To assign V/J genes and CDR3, sequences were annotated against IMGT germline references using PyIR, a Python wrapper for IgBLAST v1.9. Reads with weak V/J assignments (E-value above 1e-6), missing CDR3, stop codons, out-of-frame junctions, or ambiguous translated residues were removed. A V3J clonotype was defined by an identical inferred V gene, J gene, and CDR3 amino acid sequence. The percentage overlap between two repertoires was calculated by dividing the number of shared unique clonotypes by the size of the smaller repertoire. RTK rarefaction, the Chao1 estimator, and Recon v2.1 estimates of unobserved clonotypes were used to assess repertoire richness. For all TCRbeta clonotypes obtained by the gDNA method from a few donors, generation probabilities were computed with OLGA. This is the immuneACCESS table as TCRdb keeps it, with only in-frame sequences that have V and J called. A part of the clones is gone; compared with another copy, unresolved V genes explain less than half, and the rest is unexplained. Clone size and the V and J calls come from that table; the DNA yielded D and trimming. The table for this sample lists roughly 2.2 million clones; 92% of them were counted only once. Jointly, the top ten make up around 0.35% of the sample.

Between the V and J ends, shortened by 11 bases and 10 bases respectively, the junction contains 21 bases. Its CDR3 holds 13 amino acids, cysteine through phenylalanine. The sequence is cut down to CDR3 DNA, 39 bases in frame from base 1. Reading the germline V gene (reference sequence) gives CDR1 LNHNV and CDR2 YYDKDF. Donors were healthy HIV-negative adults with no recently reported acute infections or vaccinations. Every donor was a Caucasian adult living in Nashville, Tennessee, USA. CD4+ T cells were enriched by magnetic negative selection; naive cells were then positively selected on CD45RA, and the negative fraction formed the memory subset. After blood collection by leukapheresis, PBMCs were isolated using Ficoll-Histopaque density gradient centrifugation and then cryopreserved in the vapor phase of liquid nitrogen. Analytical flow cytometry was used to check the purity and quantity of every magnetically sorted T cell population. Genomic DNA was isolated from every sorted fraction and measured by UV absorbance on a Nanodrop 2000c.

This entry comes from a study of shared clonotypes between healthy human individuals (dated by TCRdb to 2020 to 2021). Context from the whole study: Three men and a couple of women, aged 18 to 49 years, made up the cohort. Between about 0.85 and 9.5 billion PBMCs per donor were obtained by leukapheresis. For each donor, CD4 naive and CD4 memory were each given three plates, CD8 naive was given two plates, and CD8 memory was given one plate. To estimate repertoire size and how much clonotype sharing occurs between individuals, the study deeply sequenced the blood TCR repertoires of several healthy adults. Different laboratories and diverse techniques were used to prepare libraries and sequence TCR repertoires, to increase sequencing depth and limit assay-specific biases. Results and caveats for the whole study, not just this receptor: Clonotypes shared by all four sorted-subset donors showed higher generation probabilities than non-shared clonotypes. Pairwise subsampling indicated that sequencing depth was expected to affect the degree of clonotype sharing among donors. Sampling was limited to blood, and TCR repertoires in tissue likely differ from TCR repertoires in blood. Because the study included only a small number of donors, the genetic and exposure-history diversity represented was limited. Even with the large sequencing depth, rarefaction of the sorted-subset datasets indicated that sequencing was incomplete. Larger estimated clonotype richness was generally found for naive subsets than for memory subsets. When a handful of donors were compared, the shared fraction of clonotypes was 5% to 6.5% for naive CD4, around 4% for naive CD8, more than 2% for memory CD4, and less than 0.45% for memory CD8.

The TCR comes from a man between 18 and 35 years old in good health. Some clones in this sample may be carry-over from other donors' samples. This chain is built from TRBV15 and TRBJ2-1; the best D guess is TRBD2, with 5 bases matching. Input material: naive CD4+ T cells from PBMCs. Sample cell subset or site, as interpreted from the label and publication: CD45RA+ positively selected. Read as DNA, the sequence is TGTGCCGCGCGGCCCTTAGAGGGAAGGGAGCAGTTCTTC. The encoded protein is CAARPLEGREQFF.